These 23 T cell receptor beta chains originate from one sample sequenced in a study of prognosis after radiotherapy for stage I lung cancer. The TCR beta CDR3 region was amplified from genomic DNA, with two rounds of multiplex PCR being used for the amplification. TRBV and TRBJ genes each had their own specific primers in first-round PCR. One entry per CDR3 protein results from TCRdb running MiXCR on the multiplex PCR reads. The table records 30,000 to 35,000 distinct CDR3 sequences, about 30% of them present only once. The source was PBMCs, collected before or after stereotactic body radiation therapy (not recorded which). The source of these receptors is a donor over 45 with non-small cell lung cancer.

This clonotype was counted at least ten times. V gene TRBV18 combines with J gene TRBJ2-3; no firm D call. CDR3 length: 12 residues. The V gene lost 6 bases and the J gene lost 14 bases, with 18 bases spanning the gap. In germline, CDR1 is KGHSH, CDR2 LQKENI. The CDR3 bases are TGTGCCAGCTCCTACCCAGTGGAAAAACGGTATTTT. Residues: CASSYPVEKRYF.

This clonotype appeared many times. This chain links TRBV7-2 with TRBJ1-4, with D uncertain. Trimming removed 5 bases at V and 0 bases at J, with 13 bases between. The CDR3 has 16 amino acids. Germline V CDR1 and CDR2: SGHTA, FQGNSA. The CDR3 bases are TGTGCCAGCAGCCCCGGAGGGAGTGCAACTAATGAAAAACTGTTTTTT. This codes for CASSPGGSATNEKLFF.

By share of the sample, this clonotype is medium-sized (0.01 to 0.1%). The gene calls are TRBV20-1 and TRBJ1-2; D call uncertain. Trimming left V 0 bases short and J 2 bases short, with 7 bases between. The CDR3 runs 13 residues. Germline CDR1 is DFQATT and CDR2 is SNEGSKA (reference sequence). As DNA, the CDR3 is TGCAGTGCTAGAGAACGACTGAACTATGGCTACACCTTC. Translating gives CSARERLNYGYTF.

Concerning this clonotype itself: A much larger clone differs by one base, so this may be a read error. V gene TRBV20-1 combines with J gene TRBJ2-5, with TRBD2 matching over 12 bases. Trimming removed 6 bases from V and 5 bases from J; junction bases left unmatched: 7. CDR3 size: 14 residues. Germline lookup yields CDR1 DFQATT and CDR2 SNEGSKA (reference sequence). This CDR3 is CSARLAGAVETQYF. CDR3 DNA sequence: TGCAGTGCCCGACTAGCGGGAGCGGTGGAGACCCAGTACTTC.

The V gene is TRBV6-1, the J gene TRBJ1-4; D unclear. The CDR3 has 15 amino acids. Germline CDR1 reads MNHNS; CDR2 reads SASEGT. V dropped 6 bases and J dropped 9 bases, with 20 bases sitting between them. CDR3 amino acids: CASRETAHQSQKLFF. The CDR3 DNA reads as TGTGCCAGCAGGGAAACAGCTCATCAGAGCCAAAAACTGTTTTTT.

As for this clonotype: A much larger clone is a single base away; this may be a read error. V and J are TRBV18 and TRBJ1-1; no clear D. The CDR3 sequence is 13 residues long. Germline V CDR1 and CDR2: KGHSH, LQKENI. The CDR3 loop is CGSSPGLDTEAFF. CDR3 in DNA: TGTGGCAGCTCACCCGGACTGGACACTGAAGCTTTCTTT.

As to this clonotype: With a much larger clone just one base away, this may be a read error. V is TRBV6-2 or TRBV6-3 and J is TRBJ1-4; perhaps TRBD1 as D (6 bases). Germline assignment: CDR1 MNHEY and CDR2 SVGEGT. The CDR3 length is 18 residues. The CDR3 region is CASRKGGGVGLTNEQLFF. The CDR3 coding sequence is TGTGCCAGCAGAAAAGGAGGGGGGGTTGGTTTAACTAATGAACAACTGTTTTTT.

This clonotype has a count of ten or more. The rearrangement joins TRBV20-1 to TRBJ2-1, with TRBD2 identical over 9 bases. The germline CDR1 and CDR2 sequences are DFQATT and SNEGSKA (reference sequence). The CDR3 extends over 15 amino acids. V was clipped by 0 bases and J by 7 bases; unmatched bases: 7. The CDR3 loop reads CSARDGGRAENEQFF. The DNA of the CDR3 is TGCAGTGCTAGAGATGGCGGGAGGGCCGAAAATGAGCAGTTCTTC.

In its sample, this clonotype was seen many times. The rearrangement links TRBV7-3 to TRBJ2-3; D possibly matches TRBD1 or TRBD2 (5 bases each). Trimming cost V 5 bases and J 7 bases, with 16 bases left between them. This CDR3 has 14 residues. Germline CDR1 SGHTA, CDR2 FQGTGA. CDR3 residues: CASSPGRSINTQYF. The CDR3 bases are TGTGCCAGCAGCCCGGGACGGAGCATTAATACGCAGTATTTT.

This clonotype was recorded many times. This chain joins TRBV2 and TRBJ2-3; tentatively, D is TRBD2 (6 bases). The ends were cut back, 6 bases at V and 2 bases at J, with 15 bases in the middle. The CDR3 contains 15 residues. Germline V CDR1 and CDR2: SNHLY, FYNNEI. CDR3 amino acids: CASRKGTFNTDTQYF. Here the CDR3 DNA reads TGTGCCAGCAGGAAAGGGACTTTTAACACAGATACGCAGTATTTT.

This clonotype was seen repeatedly, ten times or more. The chain has TRBV2 and TRBJ2-1; a possible D gene is TRBD2 (6 bases). This CDR3 is 16 amino acids long. Germline V gives CDR1 SNHLY, CDR2 FYNNEI. Deletions cut 7 bases from V and 3 bases from J, with 19 bases between. The CDR3 DNA is TGTGCCAGCACCCCCGCGGGTCTAGCGCACTACAATGAGCAGTTCTTC. Translation: CASTPAGLAHYNEQFF.

Points on this clonotype: One base away lies a much larger clone, so this may be a sequencing read error. The J gene is TRBJ1-4, the V gene TRBV5-1; the match to TRBD1 covers 10 bases. CDR1 and CDR2 (germline): SGHRS, YFSETQ. The CDR3 totals 18 residues. The V and J ends lost 5 bases and 6 bases, in that order; junction bases with no gene match: 16. The CDR3 sequence: CASSHNFGTGAEDEKLFF. Here the CDR3 DNA reads TGCGCCAGCAGTCACAACTTTGGGACAGGGGCCGAAGATGAAAAACTGTTTTTT. Complete variable domain (other parts from reference TRBV5-1 and TRBJ1-4): KAGVTQTPRYLIKTRGQQVTLSCSPISGHRSVSWYQQTPGQGLQFLFEYFSETQRNKGNFPGRFSGRQFSNSRSEMNVSTLELGDSALYLCASSHNFGTGAEDEKLFFGSGTQLSVL.

This clonotype has ten or more counts. The gene calls are TRBV5-1 and TRBJ2-7; D remains ambiguous. Trimming cost V 0 bases and J 7 bases, with 14 bases left between them. The germline CDR1 and CDR2 sequences are SGHRS and YFSETQ. The CDR3 extends over 14 amino acids. The CDR3 region has the DNA TGCGCCAGCAGCTTGGGTGCCTCTTCGAGGGAGCAGTACTTC. Translating gives CASSLGASSREQYF. Full variable domain (rest looked up from reference TRBV5-1 and TRBJ2-7): KAGVTQTPRYLIKTRGQQVTLSCSPISGHRSVSWYQQTPGQGLQFLFEYFSETQRNKGNFPGRFSGRQFSNSRSEMNVSTLELGDSALYLCASSLGASSREQYFGPGTRLTVT.

This clonotype was counted many times. The chain has TRBV7-8 and TRBJ2-6; D is unresolved. Germline assignment: CDR1 SGHVS and CDR2 FQNEAQ. The CDR3 spans 13 residues. V lost 4 bases and J 3 bases, leaving 4 bases between the germline ends. DNA for the CDR3: TGTGCCAGCAGCTCGGATGGGGCCAACGTCCTGACTTTC. It yields the protein CASSSDGANVLTF.

Note on this clonotype: Mismatch with germline at one junction end may stem from a read error. The chain couples TRBV2 to TRBJ2-5; TRBD1 is a possible D gene (6 bases). CDR1 and CDR2 (germline): SNHLY, FYNNEI. The CDR3 is 15 amino acids. The CDR3 DNA reads as TGTGCCAACAGCTTAGGGACCTCGGGACAAGAGACCCATTACTTC. It specifies CANSLGTSGQETHYF.

This clonotype was found a few times. The CDR3 nucleotides read TGCAGCGCTGAGACGGGGTTCAAAAACATTCAGTACTTC. Translation: CSAETGFKNIQYF. The chain links TRBV29-1 to TRBJ2-4; maybe TRBD2 (5 bases). The germline gives CDR1 SQVTM, CDR2 ANQGSEA. The CDR3 has 13 residues. V lost 7 bases, J lost 3 bases, and 13 bases lay in between.

This clonotype was counted many times. This chain links TRBV7-3 with TRBJ2-7, with D unresolved. CDR1 and CDR2 from the germline V gene are SGHTA and FQGTGA. The CDR3 is made up of 15 amino acids. Trimming took 0 bases from V and 3 from J, leaving 12 bases between them. CDR3 nucleotides: TGTGCCAGCAGCTTAACCCCGGCAGGTGGCTACGAGCAGTACTTC. Translation: CASSLTPAGGYEQYF.

This chain connects TRBV18 to TRBJ2-1, with a tentative D call TRBD2 (6 bases). The CDR3 is made up of 15 amino acids. Looked up from germline, CDR1 is KGHSH and CDR2 is LQKENI. Trimming stripped 6 bases from V and 7 bases from J, with 19 bases between. The CDR3 spells CASSLRELAFNEQFF. CDR3 DNA: TGTGCCAGCTCCCTGCGTGAACTAGCTTTTAATGAGCAGTTCTTC.

This clonotype was observed at least ten times. The genes are TRBV16 and TRBJ2-2, with 9 bases lining up with TRBD2. The CDR3 runs to 22 residues. In germline, CDR1 is KGHSY, CDR2 FQNENV. The V and J ends lost 1 base and 3 bases, in that order; junction bases with no gene match: 21. The CDR3 region is CASSQWLVGGALAGEDTGELFF. CDR3 nucleotides: TGTGCCAGCAGCCAATGGTTGGTAGGGGGCGCCTTAGCGGGAGAAGACACCGGGGAGCTGTTTTTT.

With regard to this clonotype: An end of the junction does not agree with germline; a read error may underlie this. The rearrangement links TRBV5-1 to TRBJ1-2, with D possibly matching TRBD1 (5 bases). Germline values: CDR1 SGHRS, CDR2 YFSETQ. The CDR3 runs 14 residues. The CDR3 sequence: CANSLWGSGNGYTF. The DNA of the CDR3 is TGCGCCAACAGCTTGTGGGGCTCTGGGAACGGCTACACCTTC.

The chain links TRBV2 to TRBJ2-5, with D perhaps matching TRBD1 (6 bases). V shed 4 bases and J shed 5 bases, with 17 bases lying between them. This CDR3 has 15 residues. Germline V gives CDR1 SNHLY, CDR2 FYNNEI. As DNA, the CDR3 is TGTGCCAGCAGTGCACAGGGTGGAAGCTGGGAGACCCAGTACTTC. Translation gives CASSAQGGSWETQYF.

This clonotype was recorded at least ten times. The V call is TRBV19, the J call TRBJ2-7; a weak D match, TRBD1 (5 bases). Trimming removed 5 bases at V and 0 bases at J, with 8 bases between. Germline V CDR1 and CDR2: LNHDA, SQIVND (reference sequence). There are 13 residues in the CDR3. The chain's CDR3 is CASSETDSYEQYF. For the CDR3, the DNA is TGTGCCAGTAGTGAGACAGACTCCTACGAGCAGTACTTC.

Remarks on this clonotype: A read error may explain this, as a much larger clone is one base away. CDR3: CASSPVSTSGVSNEQFF. The CDR3 DNA reads TGTGCCAGCAGCCCAGTAAGTACTAGCGGCGTCTCCAATGAGCAGTTCTTC. The rearrangement links TRBV9 to TRBJ2-1, with TRBD2 identical over 8 bases. Germline CDR1 is SGDLS and CDR2 is YYNGEE. This CDR3 region has 17 residues. Trimming took 4 bases from V and 6 from J; bases not matched to a gene: 15.